This is a list of T cell receptor beta chains from one sample in a study of CD8+CD57+ T cells in acquired aplastic anemia. TCRdb fed the reads into MiXCR, producing one record per CDR3 protein. The sample yields 42,000 or so distinct CDR3 sequences, about 65% seen once. The sequenced material came from sorted CD4+, CD8+, or CD8+CD57+ T cells (not recorded which) from PBMCs. These receptors were collected from a human donor in good health, serving as a control. Each CDR3 is given with its conserved first and last residue. The D gene is left open where the match is weak. Size values are once, few and many counts, or a class for expanded clones, and some rows have none.

j_gene: TRBJ2-7
abundance: -
v_gene: TRBV12-3/TRBV12-4
d_gene: -
len: 12
CDR3aa: CASSPGDYEQYF
CDR3nt: TGTGCCAGCAGTCCGGGGGATTACGAGCAGTACTTC

j_gene: TRBJ1-6
abundance: -
v_gene: TRBV25-1
d_gene: -
len: 14
CDR3aa: CASSAGSDNSPLHF
CDR3nt: TGTGCCAGCAGCGCCGGATCAGATAATTCACCCCTCCACTTT

j_gene: TRBJ2-7
abundance: -
v_gene: TRBV11-2
d_gene: TRBD1
len: 15
CDR3aa: CAGRGNRGAVYEQHF
CDR3nt: TGTGCCGGCAGGGGAAACAGGGGAGCTGTGTACGAGCAGCACTTC

j_gene: TRBJ1-5
abundance: -
v_gene: TRBV7-2
d_gene: -
len: 15
CDR3aa: CASRREQGDGWPQHF
CDR3nt: TGTGCCAGCAGACGGGAGCAGGGAGACGGGTGGCCCCAGCATTTT

j_gene: TRBJ2-7
abundance: -
v_gene: TRBV10-3
d_gene: TRBD1
len: 14
CDR3aa: CAIRIGTGGYEQYF
CDR3nt: TGTGCCATCAGGATCGGGACAGGGGGCTACGAGCAGTACTTC

j_gene: TRBJ2-3
abundance: many
v_gene: TRBV28
d_gene: -
len: 16
CDR3aa: CASKDIRLAGRDTQYF
CDR3nt: TGTGCCAGCAAGGACATTAGGTTAGCTGGGAGAGATACGCAGTATTTT

j_gene: TRBJ2-7
abundance: -
v_gene: TRBV7-2
d_gene: -
len: 15
CDR3aa: CASTVTGLNAYEQYF
CDR3nt: TGTGCCAGCACCGTGACAGGCCTAAATGCCTACGAGCAGTACTTC

j_gene: TRBJ2-3
abundance: many
v_gene: TRBV14
d_gene: -
len: 15
CDR3aa: CASSQGASWEDTQYF
CDR3nt: TGTGCCAGCAGCCAAGGGGCGAGTTGGGAGGATACGCAGTATTTT

j_gene: TRBJ1-6
abundance: many
v_gene: TRBV28
d_gene: -
len: 17
CDR3aa: CASSPGNRNLLNSPLHF
CDR3nt: TGTGCCAGCAGTCCAGGAAACAGGAACCTCTTAAATTCACCCCTCCACTTT

j_gene: TRBJ2-7
abundance: few
v_gene: TRBV24-1
d_gene: -
len: 15
CDR3aa: CATSDSDRLPYEQYF
CDR3nt: TGTGCCACCAGTGATTCGGACAGACTCCCCTACGAGCAGTACTTC

j_gene: TRBJ2-7
abundance: many
v_gene: TRBV14
d_gene: TRBD2
len: 14
CDR3aa: CASSQFSGVDEQYF
CDR3nt: TGTGCCAGCAGCCAATTTAGCGGGGTGGACGAGCAGTACTTC

j_gene: TRBJ2-7
abundance: many
v_gene: TRBV6-2/TRBV6-3
d_gene: -
len: 12
CDR3aa: CASSPNSYEQYF
CDR3nt: TGTGCCAGCAGTCCCAACTCCTACGAGCAGTACTTC

j_gene: TRBJ2-5
abundance: once
v_gene: TRBV4-2
d_gene: -
len: 12
CDR3aa: CASSLALETQYF
CDR3nt: TGTGCCAGCAGCTTAGCGCTCGAGACCCAGTACTTC

j_gene: TRBJ2-2
abundance: medium-sized
v_gene: TRBV29-1
d_gene: TRBD2
len: 15
CDR3aa: CSAGTSGVWTGELFF
CDR3nt: TGCAGCGCTGGGACTAGCGGGGTCTGGACCGGGGAGCTGTTTTTT